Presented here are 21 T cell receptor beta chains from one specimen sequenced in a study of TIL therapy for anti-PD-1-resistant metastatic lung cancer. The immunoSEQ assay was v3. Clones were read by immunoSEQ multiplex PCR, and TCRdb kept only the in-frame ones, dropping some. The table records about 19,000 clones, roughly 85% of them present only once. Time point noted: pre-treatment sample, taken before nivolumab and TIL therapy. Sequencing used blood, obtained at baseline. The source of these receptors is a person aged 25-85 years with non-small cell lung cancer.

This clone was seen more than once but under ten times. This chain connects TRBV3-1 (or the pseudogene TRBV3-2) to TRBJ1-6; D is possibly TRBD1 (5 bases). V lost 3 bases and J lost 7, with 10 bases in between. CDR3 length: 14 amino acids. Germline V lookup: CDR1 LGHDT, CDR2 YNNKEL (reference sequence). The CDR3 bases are TGTGCCAGCAGCCACTGGACACCCAATTCACCCCTCCACTTT. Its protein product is CASSHWTPNSPLHF.

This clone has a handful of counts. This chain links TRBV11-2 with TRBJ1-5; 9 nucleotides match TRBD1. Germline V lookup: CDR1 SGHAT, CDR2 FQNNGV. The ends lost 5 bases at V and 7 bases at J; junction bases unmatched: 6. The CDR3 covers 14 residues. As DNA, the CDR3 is TGTGCCAGCAGCCGAGGGACAGGGTACCAGCCCCAGCATTTT. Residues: CASSRGTGYQPQHF.

DNA of the CDR3: TGTGCCAGCAGCCGAGCAAAGGGACTAGCTATTGATACGCAGTATTTT. This gives the protein CASSRAKGLAIDTQYF. V and J are TRBV3-1 (or the pseudogene TRBV3-2) and TRBJ2-3, with TRBD2 matching over 9 bases. The ends lost 4 bases at V and 6 bases at J; junction bases unmatched: 11. The CDR3 is 16 amino acids. Germline CDR1 LGHDT, CDR2 YNNKEL (reference sequence).

DNA of the CDR3: TGTGCCTGGAGCTTGGGACTAGACACAGATACGCAGTATTTT. Its protein product is CAWSLGLDTDTQYF. The V call is TRBV30, the J call TRBJ2-3; 8 bases fit TRBD2. CDR3 size: 14 residues. The germline CDR1 and CDR2 sequences are GTSNPN and SVGIG (reference sequence). After removal of 3 bases from V and 2 bases from J, the junction contained 4 bases not matched to a gene. Based on the CDR3 plus reference TRBV30 and TRBJ2-3, the full variable domain is SQTIHQWPATLVQPVGSPLSLECTVEGTSNPNLYWYRQAAGRGLQLLFYSVGIGQISSEVPQNLSASRPQDRQFILSSKKLLLSDSGFYLCAWSLGLDTDTQYFGPGTRLTVL.

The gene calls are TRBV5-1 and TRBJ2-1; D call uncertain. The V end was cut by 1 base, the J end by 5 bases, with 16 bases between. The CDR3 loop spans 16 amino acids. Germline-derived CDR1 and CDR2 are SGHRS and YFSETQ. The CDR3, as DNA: TGCGCCAGCAGCTTGCGTTTGGCAGCCCAGCACAATGAGCAGTTCTTC. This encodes CASSLRLAAQHNEQFF.

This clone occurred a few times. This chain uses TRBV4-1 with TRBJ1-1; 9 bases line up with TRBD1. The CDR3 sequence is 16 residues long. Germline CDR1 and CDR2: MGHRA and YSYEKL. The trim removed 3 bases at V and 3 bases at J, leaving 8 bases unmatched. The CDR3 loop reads CASSQAEQGAHTEAFF. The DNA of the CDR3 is TGCGCCAGCAGCCAGGCAGAACAGGGGGCGCACACTGAAGCTTTCTTT.

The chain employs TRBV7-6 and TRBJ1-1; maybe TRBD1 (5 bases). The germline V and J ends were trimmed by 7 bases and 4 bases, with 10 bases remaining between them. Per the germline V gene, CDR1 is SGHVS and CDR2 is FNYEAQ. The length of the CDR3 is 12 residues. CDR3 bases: TGTGCCAGCAAAGGAGGGGCCACTGAAGCTTTCTTT. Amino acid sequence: CASKGGATEAFF.

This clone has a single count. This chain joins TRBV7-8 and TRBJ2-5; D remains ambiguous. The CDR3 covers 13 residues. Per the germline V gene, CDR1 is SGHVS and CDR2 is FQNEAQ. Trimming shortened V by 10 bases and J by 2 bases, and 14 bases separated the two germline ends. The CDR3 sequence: CAIQSGSQETQYF. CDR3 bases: TGTGCCATCCAATCCGGGTCACAAGAGACCCAGTACTTC.

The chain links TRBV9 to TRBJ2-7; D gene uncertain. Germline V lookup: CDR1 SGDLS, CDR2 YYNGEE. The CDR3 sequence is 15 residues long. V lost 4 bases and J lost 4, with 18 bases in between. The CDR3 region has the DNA TGTGCCAGCAGCATATCCGTGGGGTTTCAATACGAGCAGTACTTC. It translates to CASSISVGFQYEQYF.

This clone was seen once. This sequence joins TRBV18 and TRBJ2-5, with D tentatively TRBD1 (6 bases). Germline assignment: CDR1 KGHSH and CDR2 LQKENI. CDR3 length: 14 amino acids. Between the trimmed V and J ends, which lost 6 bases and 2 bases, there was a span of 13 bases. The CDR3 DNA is TGTGCCAGCTCGCTGGGACAAATACAAGAGACCCAGTACTTC. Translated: CASSLGQIQETQYF.

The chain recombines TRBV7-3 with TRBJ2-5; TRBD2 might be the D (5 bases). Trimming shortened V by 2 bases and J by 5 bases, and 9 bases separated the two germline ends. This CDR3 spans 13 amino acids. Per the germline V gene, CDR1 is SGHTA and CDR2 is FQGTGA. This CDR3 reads CASSLVLGETQYF. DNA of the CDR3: TGTGCCAGCAGCTTAGTACTAGGGGAGACCCAGTACTTC. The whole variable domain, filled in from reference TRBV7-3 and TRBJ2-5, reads GAGVSQTPSNKVTEKGKYVELRCDPISGHTALYWYRQSLGQGPEFLIYFQGTGAADDSGLPNDRFFAVRPEGSVSTLKIQRTERGDSAVYLCASSLVLGETQYFGPGTRLLVL.

CDR3 sequence: CASSLALGYYEQYF. Here the CDR3 DNA reads TGTGCCAGCAGCTTAGCCCTAGGTTACTACGAGCAGTACTTC. V is TRBV7-2 and J is TRBJ2-7, with D unclear. Germline values: CDR1 SGHTA, CDR2 FQGNSA. This CDR3 is 14 amino acids long. V was clipped by 0 bases and J by 3 bases, with 9 bases between them.

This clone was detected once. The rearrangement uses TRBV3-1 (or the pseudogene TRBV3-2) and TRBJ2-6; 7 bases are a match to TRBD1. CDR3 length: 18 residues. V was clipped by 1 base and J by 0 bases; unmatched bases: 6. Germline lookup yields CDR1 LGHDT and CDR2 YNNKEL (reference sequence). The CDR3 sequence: CASSQGGTVFSGANVLTF. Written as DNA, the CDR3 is TGTGCCAGCAGCCAAGGGGGGACAGTCTTCTCTGGGGCCAACGTCCTGACTTTC.

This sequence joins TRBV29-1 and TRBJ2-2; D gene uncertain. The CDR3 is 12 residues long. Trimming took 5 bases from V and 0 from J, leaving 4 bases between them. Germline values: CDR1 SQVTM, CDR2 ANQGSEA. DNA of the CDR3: TGCAGCGTTCTCCCGAACACCGGGGAGCTGTTTTTT. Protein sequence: CSVLPNTGELFF.

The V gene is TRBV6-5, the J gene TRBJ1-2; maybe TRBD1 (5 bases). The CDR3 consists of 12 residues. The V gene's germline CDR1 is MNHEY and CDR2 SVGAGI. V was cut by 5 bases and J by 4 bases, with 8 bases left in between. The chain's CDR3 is CASSIDSYGYTF. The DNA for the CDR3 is TGTGCCAGCAGTATCGACAGCTATGGCTACACCTTC.

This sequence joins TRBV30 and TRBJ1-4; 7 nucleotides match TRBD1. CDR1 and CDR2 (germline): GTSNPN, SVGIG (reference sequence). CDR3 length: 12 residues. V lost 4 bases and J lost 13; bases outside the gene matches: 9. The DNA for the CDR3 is TGTGCCTGGACCCCCGGACAGGCAGGACTGTTTTTT. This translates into CAWTPGQAGLFF. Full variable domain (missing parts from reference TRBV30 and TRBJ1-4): SQTIHQWPATLVQPVGSPLSLECTVEGTSNPNLYWYRQAAGRGLQLLFYSVGIGQISSEVPQNLSASRPQDRQFILSSKKLLLSDSGFYLCAWTPGQAGLFFGSGTQLSVL.

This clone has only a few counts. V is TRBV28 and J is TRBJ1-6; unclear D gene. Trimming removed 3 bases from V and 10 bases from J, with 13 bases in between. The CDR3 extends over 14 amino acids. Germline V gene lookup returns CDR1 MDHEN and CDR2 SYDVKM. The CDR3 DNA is TGTGCCAGCAGTTTCCCCTCCGGAGGCTCACCCCTCCACTTT. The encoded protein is CASSFPSGGSPLHF.

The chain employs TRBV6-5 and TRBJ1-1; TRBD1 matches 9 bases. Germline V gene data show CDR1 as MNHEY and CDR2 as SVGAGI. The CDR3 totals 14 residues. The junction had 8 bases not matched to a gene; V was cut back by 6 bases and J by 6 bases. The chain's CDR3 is CASSQHDRGAEAFF. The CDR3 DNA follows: TGTGCCAGCAGCCAACACGACAGGGGGGCTGAAGCTTTCTTT.

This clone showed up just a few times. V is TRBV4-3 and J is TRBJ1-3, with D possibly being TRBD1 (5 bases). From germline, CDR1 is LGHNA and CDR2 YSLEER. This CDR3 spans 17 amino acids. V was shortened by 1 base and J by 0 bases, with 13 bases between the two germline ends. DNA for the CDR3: TGCGCCAGCAGCCAAGCGACAGCGCGAAGCTCTGGAAACACCATATATTTT. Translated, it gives CASSQATARSSGNTIYF.

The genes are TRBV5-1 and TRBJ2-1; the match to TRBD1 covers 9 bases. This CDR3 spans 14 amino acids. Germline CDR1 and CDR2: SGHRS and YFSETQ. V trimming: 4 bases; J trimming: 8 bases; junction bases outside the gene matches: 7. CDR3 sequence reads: CASSLRDRVHEQFF. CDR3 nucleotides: TGCGCCAGCAGCCTCCGGGACAGGGTCCATGAGCAGTTCTTC.

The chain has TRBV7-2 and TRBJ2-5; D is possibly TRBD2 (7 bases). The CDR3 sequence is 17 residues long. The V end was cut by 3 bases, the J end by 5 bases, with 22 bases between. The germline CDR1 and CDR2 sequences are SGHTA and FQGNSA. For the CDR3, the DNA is TGTGCCAGCAGCTTCGGGGGCCGGTCGACTAGCTCGGAGACCCAGTACTTC. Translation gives CASSFGGRSTSSETQYF.